A single sample gave rise to the 30 T cell receptor beta chains below, sequenced in a study of cytomegalovirus exposure and HLA in healthy donors. The primer mix had 60 Vbeta and 13 Jbeta primers. Profiling relied on immunoSEQ multiplex PCR, and the TCRdb table lists in-frame clones only, not all of them. The sample has 110,000 or so clones; 76% are singletons. Input material: PBMCs. The receptors were sampled from a man in his forties in good health and CMV-seropositive.

V gene TRBV9 combines with J gene TRBJ1-2; tentative D call: TRBD1 (6 bases). The germline V and J ends were trimmed by 4 bases and 8 bases, with 21 bases remaining between them. This CDR3 region has 15 residues. Germline assignment: CDR1 SGDLS and CDR2 YYNGEE. The CDR3 region is CASSSQDRPEAGYTF. CDR3 DNA sequence: TGTGCCAGCAGCTCCCAGGACAGACCCGAGGCGGGCTACACCTTC.

CDR3 loop: CASSLQTTIGSPLHF. The CDR3 DNA follows: TGTGCCAGCAGTTTACAGACCACTATAGGTTCACCCCTCCACTTT. V usage is TRBV28 and J usage is TRBJ1-6; no reliable D call. CDR1 is MDHEN, CDR2 SYDVKM, per germline. Trimming removed 2 bases from V and 9 bases from J, with 14 bases in between. This CDR3 region has 15 residues.

This clone occurred once. The V gene is TRBV6-5, the J gene TRBJ2-5; TRBD1 might be the D (5 bases). Germline values: CDR1 MNHEY, CDR2 SVGAGI. With 2 bases removed from V and 7 bases from J, the gap between germline ends came to 11 bases. The CDR3 loop spans 13 amino acids. CDR3 sequence reads: CASSYVSTGTQYF. DNA for the CDR3: TGTGCCAGCAGTTACGTTAGCACAGGGACCCAGTACTTC.

CDR3 DNA sequence: TGTGCCAGCAGCTCCGAGGCTTACAATGAGCAGTTCTTC. Translating gives CASSSEAYNEQFF. The V call is TRBV7-3, the J call TRBJ2-1; D is unclear. The CDR3 covers 13 residues. Trimming removed 4 bases at V and 4 bases at J, with 8 bases between. The germline CDR1 and CDR2 sequences are SGHTA and FQGTGA.

This sequence joins TRBV5-4 and TRBJ2-7, with D maybe TRBD1 (6 bases). This CDR3 is built from 13 residues. Trimming pared 0 bases from V and 6 bases from J, leaving 10 bases between. Looked up from germline, CDR1 is SGHNT and CDR2 is YYREEE (reference sequence). CDR3 sequence: CASSLDRGGEQYF. CDR3 DNA sequence: TGTGCCAGCAGCTTGGATAGAGGGGGCGAGCAGTACTTC.

The rearrangement uses TRBV9 and TRBJ2-7; 7 positions match TRBD1. From germline, CDR1 is SGDLS and CDR2 YYNGEE. The V and J ends lost 2 bases and 2 bases, in that order; junction bases with no gene match: 4. This CDR3 has 14 residues. The CDR3: CASSVRDRPYEQYF. CDR3 bases: TGTGCCAGCAGCGTCCGGGACAGACCCTACGAGCAGTACTTC.

The chain is built from TRBV19 and TRBJ2-1, with a possible D match to TRBD1 (5 bases). V was pared by 5 bases and J by 9 bases, with 17 bases between. The CDR3 has 14 residues. Germline CDR1 reads LNHDA; CDR2 reads SQIVND (reference sequence). DNA for the CDR3: TGTGCCAGTAGTGACATCTCAACAAGGGGTGAGCAGTTCTTC. This gives the protein CASSDISTRGEQFF.

This clone was observed a single time. One end of the junction does not line up with germline, which may come from a read error. The gene calls are TRBV6-6 and TRBJ2-7; weak D call: TRBD2 (5 bases). CDR1 is MNHNY and CDR2 is SVGAGI in the germline V gene (reference sequence). The CDR3 covers 14 residues. DNA of the CDR3: TGTGCCAGCAGTTACGAGCGGTCCTCCTACGAGCAGCACTTC. It encodes CASSYERSSYEQHF.

The genes are TRBV19 and TRBJ2-7; 8 nucleotides agree with TRBD1. CDR1 LNHDA and CDR2 SQIVND come from the germline V gene (reference sequence). V lost 5 bases to trimming and J lost 2 bases; unmatched junction nucleotides: 5. This CDR3 has 14 amino acids. CDR3 protein: CASSPSDRAYEQYF. For the CDR3, the DNA is TGTGCCAGTAGTCCTTCGGACAGGGCCTACGAGCAGTACTTC. The full variable domain, completed using reference TRBV19 and TRBJ2-7, is DGGITQSPKYLFRKEGQNVTLSCEQNLNHDAMYWYRQDPGQGLRLIYYSQIVNDFQKGDIAEGYSVSREKKESFPLTVTSAQKNPTAFYLCASSPSDRAYEQYFGPGTRLTVT.

The chain combines TRBV5-6 with TRBJ2-7; a possible D gene is TRBD1 (6 bases). This CDR3 has 13 amino acids. V was clipped by 4 bases and J by 4 bases, with 12 bases between them. CDR1 and CDR2 (germline): SGHDT, YYEEEE. The CDR3 sequence is CASSNTGRYEQYF. The CDR3 DNA sequence: TGTGCCAGCAGCAATACAGGGCGATACGAGCAGTACTTC.

The CDR3 here is CASSLARGVVGELFF. CDR3 nucleotide sequence: TGTGCCAGCAGCTTAGCGCGCGGGGTCGTCGGGGAGCTGTTTTTT. The rearrangement uses TRBV7-2 and TRBJ2-2; TRBD2 is a possible D gene (6 bases). The CDR3 is made up of 15 amino acids. The germline CDR1 and CDR2 sequences are SGHTA and FQGNSA. The V end lost 0 bases, the J end lost 7 bases, and 12 bases lay between the germline ends.

The genes are TRBV7-8 and TRBJ1-1; 8 bases are shared with TRBD1. The CDR3 contains 14 residues. After removal of 1 base from V and 5 bases from J, the junction contained 3 bases not matched to a gene. The germline gives CDR1 SGHVS, CDR2 FQNEAQ. CDR3 in amino acids: CASSLGTGSTEAFF. The CDR3 DNA reads as TGTGCCAGCAGCTTAGGGACAGGGAGTACTGAAGCTTTCTTT.

The V gene is TRBV2, the J gene TRBJ2-7; D is perhaps TRBD1 (6 bases). The ends were cut back, 0 bases at V and 8 bases at J, with 14 bases in the middle. The CDR3 loop spans 14 amino acids. Germline V gives CDR1 SNHLY, CDR2 FYNNEI. The CDR3 here is CASSEAPGETQQYF. The CDR3 bases are TGTGCCAGCAGTGAAGCGCCAGGGGAGACCCAGCAGTACTTC.

This sequence joins TRBV7-3 and TRBJ2-5; TRBD1 agrees at 7 bases. The CDR3 spans 15 residues. Per germline, CDR1 SGHTA and CDR2 FQGTGA. Germline trimming cut 2 bases from V and 2 bases from J; bases unmatched to any gene: 5. The CDR3 nucleotides read TGTGCCAGCAGCTTAGGTCCCAGGGGGCAAGAGACCCAGTACTTC. Translation: CASSLGPRGQETQYF.

The rearrangement uses TRBV30 and TRBJ2-4, with 12 positions matching TRBD2. With V trimmed by 6 bases and J by 8 bases, 8 bases remained unmatched. Germline V gene lookup returns CDR1 GTSNPN and CDR2 SVGIG (reference sequence). The CDR3 sequence is 14 residues long. The CDR3 loop is CACLRASGGDIQYF. The CDR3 DNA reads TGTGCCTGCCTCAGGGCTAGCGGGGGGGACATTCAGTACTTC.

The chain carries TRBV18 and TRBJ2-6; TRBD1 matches at 7 bases. The CDR3 is made up of 17 amino acids. V lost 0 bases and J lost 1; bases outside the gene matches: 3. Germline V lookup: CDR1 KGHSH, CDR2 LQKENI. CDR3 in amino acids: CASSPPSTGSGANVLTF. The CDR3 nucleotides are TGTGCCAGCTCACCACCTTCGACAGGGTCTGGGGCCAACGTCCTGACTTTC.

V is TRBV7-2 and J is TRBJ2-2; no firm D call. V was clipped by 1 base and J by 7 bases, with 10 bases between them. In germline, CDR1 is SGHTA, CDR2 FQGNSA. The CDR3 is 14 amino acids. CDR3 sequence: CASSLVRVGGELFF. As DNA, the CDR3 is TGTGCCAGCAGCTTAGTCCGGGTAGGCGGGGAGCTGTTTTTT.

In this sample, this clone turned up once. This rearrangement joins TRBV6-5 to TRBJ1-1, with TRBD1 matching over 8 bases. The CDR3 has 13 residues. After removal of 2 bases from V and 8 bases from J, the junction contained 4 bases not matched to a gene. Germline CDR1 is MNHEY and CDR2 is SVGAGI. This CDR3 reads CASSYARDREAFF. The CDR3 DNA is TGTGCCAGCAGTTACGCTCGGGACAGGGAAGCTTTCTTT.

This rearrangement joins TRBV4-1 to TRBJ2-5, with D tentatively TRBD2 (7 bases). This CDR3 contains 14 residues. V was trimmed by 2 bases and J by 5 bases, leaving 12 bases between them. Germline CDR1 is MGHRA and CDR2 is YSYEKL. The CDR3 DNA reads TGCGCCAGCAGCCAACGAAGGGGGGGGGAGACCCAGTACTTC. It specifies CASSQRRGGETQYF.

J is TRBJ2-7 and V is TRBV6-6; 7 nucleotides match TRBD1. V was pared by 6 bases and J by 0 bases, with 8 bases of the junction left unmatched. Per the germline V gene, CDR1 is MNHNY and CDR2 is SVGAGI (reference sequence). CDR3 size: 15 residues. The CDR3 sequence is CASSQGGLHSYEQYF. The CDR3 DNA reads TGTGCCAGCAGCCAAGGGGGCCTTCACTCCTACGAGCAGTACTTC.

This chain uses TRBV5-4 with TRBJ2-3, with 9 bases fitting TRBD2. The junction had 5 bases not matched to a gene; V was cut back by 1 base and J by 2 bases. The CDR3 contains 16 residues. Germline CDR1 is SGHNT and CDR2 is YYREEE (reference sequence). The CDR3 DNA reads as TGTGCCAGCAGCTTGCTTGAGCGGGGGGCCACAGATACGCAGTATTTT. It codes for CASSLLERGATDTQYF.

The rearrangement uses TRBV4-3 and TRBJ2-3; 15 bases fit TRBD2. This CDR3 contains 16 residues. V lost 8 bases and J lost 3; bases outside the gene matches: 6. Germline V gene sequence: CDR1 LGHNA, CDR2 YSLEER. The CDR3: CASGTSGRPGTDTQYF. CDR3 bases: TGCGCCAGCGGGACTAGCGGGAGGCCCGGAACAGATACGCAGTATTTT.

This sequence joins TRBV4-2 and TRBJ2-4; maybe TRBD1 (6 bases). Germline loops: CDR1 LGHNA, CDR2 YNFKEQ. Trimming took off 4 bases at V and 12 bases at J, with 22 bases between the two ends. This CDR3 spans 15 amino acids. The chain's CDR3 is CASSPMTGAADSQYF. The CDR3 coding sequence is TGTGCCAGCAGCCCCATGACTGGGGCGGCGGACAGTCAGTACTTC.

The table lists this clone with a few counts. The rearrangement links TRBV7-2 to TRBJ2-2; no definite D call. V lost 1 base and J 6 bases, leaving 12 bases between the germline ends. The CDR3 is 15 amino acids. The germline V gene has CDR1 SGHTA and CDR2 FQGNSA. The CDR3 DNA reads TGTGCCAGCAGCTTAGTTTCAGCGCCGGCCGGGGAGCTGTTTTTT. It codes for CASSLVSAPAGELFF.

This rearrangement joins TRBV15 to TRBJ2-5; the match to TRBD2 covers 7 bases. After removal of 1 base from V and 0 bases from J, the junction contained 2 bases not matched to a gene. This CDR3 has 15 amino acids. Germline CDR1 reads LNHNV; CDR2 reads YYDKDF (reference sequence). CDR3 protein: CATSRGGGYQETQYF. DNA for the CDR3: TGTGCCACCAGCAGAGGGGGGGGGTACCAAGAGACCCAGTACTTC.

The chain joins TRBV6-4 to TRBJ2-1, with 9 bases fitting TRBD2. Germline V gene sequence: CDR1 MRHNA, CDR2 SNTAGT. There are 15 residues in the CDR3. V trimming: 6 bases; J trimming: 6 bases; junction bases outside the gene matches: 9. The CDR3 nucleotides are TGTGCCAGCAGCGCCGCTAGCGGGACCGGCAATGAGCAGTTCTTC. This gives the protein CASSAASGTGNEQFF.

This chain links TRBV14 with TRBJ2-2; D possibly corresponds to TRBD2 (6 bases). V was shortened by 2 bases and J by 6 bases, with 13 bases between the two germline ends. The V gene's germline CDR1 is SGHDN and CDR2 FVKESK. The CDR3 length is 15 residues. The CDR3 nucleotides are TGTGCCAGCAGCCAACGGTATTCGGGGGCCGGGGAGCTGTTTTTT. Its protein is CASSQRYSGAGELFF.

This clone was observed a handful of times. V and J are TRBV7-2 and TRBJ2-7, with D possibly being TRBD1 (5 bases). V lost 5 bases and J lost 4, with 9 bases in between. Per germline, CDR1 SGHTA and CDR2 FQGNSA. The CDR3 consists of 12 residues. The CDR3 DNA reads TGTGCCAGCAGCACAGACAGTTACGAGCAGTACTTC. As protein: CASSTDSYEQYF.

CDR3 DNA sequence: TGTGCCAGCGGATTTCGTAGGGGGTACTACAATGAGCAGTTCTTC. This translates into CASGFRRGYYNEQFF. This chain uses TRBV7-2 with TRBJ2-1, with D perhaps matching TRBD1 (6 bases). Trimming took off 8 bases at V and 3 bases at J, with 17 bases between the two ends. The CDR3 has 15 residues. The germline V gene encodes CDR1 SGHTA and CDR2 FQGNSA.

V is TRBV7-8 and J is TRBJ2-3, with 9 positions matching TRBD1. This CDR3 spans 13 amino acids. Per the germline V gene, CDR1 is SGHVS and CDR2 is FQNEAQ. V lost 5 bases and J lost 6; bases outside the gene matches: 3. The CDR3 bases are TGTGCCAGCAGCGGTGACAGGGGGGATACGCAGTATTTT. Translating gives CASSGDRGDTQYF.